The 19 T cell receptor beta chains reported below all come from one sample, sequenced in a study of T cells in Graves' hyperthyroidism and ophthalmopathy. RNA transcripts served as the template for amplifying TCR beta CDR3 regions. RT-PCR in the first round (using the HTBI primer set) targeted the TCR CDR3. Each CDR3 protein gets one entry after TCRdb re-called the multiplex PCR reads with MiXCR. Among over 550,000 distinct CDR3 sequences listed, approximately 15% were seen once. The sequenced sample consisted of blood. The receptors here all came from a woman aged 18 to 35 with Graves' hyperthyroidism.

This clonotype was recorded many times. V gene TRBV2 combines with J gene TRBJ1-2; no reliable D call. Germline V lookup: CDR1 SNHLY, CDR2 FYNNEI. With 6 bases removed from V and 3 bases from J, the gap between germline ends came to 5 bases. CDR3 length: 11 residues. The CDR3 DNA reads TGTGCCAGCAGCCCGGACTATGGCTACACCTTC. Amino acids: CASSPDYGYTF. Complete variable domain (other parts from reference TRBV2 and TRBJ1-2): EPEVTQTPSHQVTQMGQEVILRCVPISNHLYFYWYRQILGQKVEFLVSFYNNEISEKSEIFDDQFSVERPDGSNFTLKIRSTKLEDSAMYFCASSPDYGYTFGSGTRLTVV.

About this clonotype: The junction differs from germline at one of its ends, possibly a read error. The chain uses TRBV6-5 and TRBJ2-7; perhaps TRBD2 as D (5 bases). The CDR3 sequence is 14 residues long. Per germline, CDR1 MNHEY and CDR2 SVGAGI. Written as DNA, the CDR3 is TGTGCCAGCGGTTACGCGTTAGCGACCCACGAGCAGTACTTC. Its translation is CASGYALATHEQYF.

In its sample, this clonotype was seen many times. The rearrangement uses TRBV2 and TRBJ2-1, with 8 bases that match TRBD1. CDR1 is SNHLY and CDR2 is FYNNEI in the germline V gene. V lost 4 bases, J lost 7 bases, and 6 bases stayed unmatched. This CDR3 comprises 14 residues. CDR3 sequence: CASSGQGALNEQFF. The CDR3 DNA reads as TGTGCCAGCAGTGGGCAGGGGGCATTAAATGAGCAGTTCTTC.

Ten or more counts support this clonotype. The chain employs TRBV10-3 and TRBJ2-7; 8 nucleotides match TRBD1. Germline assignment: CDR1 ENHRY and CDR2 SYGVKD. The CDR3 consists of 14 residues. The V segment lost 5 bases and the J segment 3 bases; nucleotides outside the gene matches: 6. The CDR3 here is CAISPGTGLYEQYF. The CDR3 DNA reads TGTGCCATCAGTCCCGGGACAGGTCTCTACGAGCAGTACTTC.

This clonotype was recorded a few times. J is TRBJ2-2 and V is TRBV7-9, with D unresolved. The V gene's germline CDR1 is SEHNR and CDR2 FQNEAQ (reference sequence). This CDR3 has 13 residues. V was pared by 2 bases and J by 6 bases, with 7 bases between. CDR3 in amino acids: CASSLIWSGELFF. CDR3 sequence (DNA): TGTGCCAGCAGCTTAATTTGGTCCGGGGAGCTGTTTTTT.

The V gene is TRBV27, the J gene TRBJ2-5, with D perhaps TRBD2 (6 bases). The length of the CDR3 is 17 residues. V gave up 4 bases and J gave up 4 bases, with 22 bases separating them. From germline, CDR1 is MNHEY and CDR2 SMNVEV (reference sequence). The CDR3 loop is CASSSGQGLFKLETQYF. CDR3 coding DNA: TGTGCCAGCAGTTCAGGGCAGGGACTTTTCAAACTAGAGACCCAGTACTTC.

This clonotype has at least ten counts. This chain links TRBV5-1 with TRBJ2-2; perhaps D is TRBD1 or TRBD2 (5 bases each). V was cut by 2 bases and J by 5 bases, with 10 bases left in between. The CDR3 loop spans 14 amino acids. Per germline, CDR1 SGHRS and CDR2 YFSETQ. CDR3 in amino acids: CASSFEGRTGELFF. The CDR3 DNA follows: TGCGCCAGCAGCTTCGAGGGACGTACCGGGGAGCTGTTTTTT.

The chain combines TRBV6-1 with TRBJ1-4; D ambiguous. This CDR3 spans 14 amino acids. Trimming cost V 6 bases and J 5 bases, with 13 bases left between them. CDR1 is MNHNS, CDR2 SASEGT, per germline. The CDR3 loop is CASRGLRMNEKLFF. Written as DNA, the CDR3 is TGTGCCAGCAGGGGCCTACGAATGAATGAAAAACTGTTTTTT.

This clonotype turned up a few times. The chain uses TRBV6-1 and TRBJ2-1, with D hard to call. In germline, CDR1 is MNHNS, CDR2 SASEGT. The CDR3 runs 11 residues. The ends were cut back, 6 bases at V and 6 bases at J, with 6 bases in the middle. The CDR3 DNA sequence: TGTGCCAGCAGCCAGACCAATGAGCAGTTCTTC. It codes for CASSQTNEQFF.

This clonotype has at least ten counts. V and J are TRBV3-1 and TRBJ2-1; possibly TRBD1 or TRBD2 for D (5 bases each). The V gene lost 3 bases and the J gene lost 7 bases, with 10 bases spanning the gap. This CDR3 comprises 13 residues. Per the germline V gene, CDR1 is LGHDT and CDR2 is YNNKEL (reference sequence). DNA of the CDR3: TGTGCCAGCAGCCAGGCCGGGACGAATGAGCAGTTCTTC. Translating it yields CASSQAGTNEQFF.

The chain has TRBV20-1 and TRBJ2-7; D unresolved. Trimming took 5 bases from V and 6 from J, leaving 11 bases between them. The CDR3 loop spans 11 amino acids. Germline CDR1 DFQATT, CDR2 SNEGSKA (reference sequence). CDR3 amino acids: CSASMGCEQYF. The CDR3, as DNA: TGCAGTGCTTCAATGGGATGCGAGCAGTACTTC.

This clonotype was detected many times. The V call is TRBV20-1, the J call TRBJ2-5; 8 nucleotides line up with TRBD1. J lost 1 base, V lost 6 bases, and 10 bases had no gene match. This CDR3 has 15 amino acids. Germline loops: CDR1 DFQATT, CDR2 SNEGSKA (reference sequence). For the CDR3, the DNA is TGCAGTGCGATTCCGGGACAGGTTACCCAAGAGACCCAGTACTTC. Protein product: CSAIPGQVTQETQYF.

CDR3 DNA sequence: TGTGCCAGCAGCCAGGGGACCTCCTACAATGAGCAGTTCTTC. Its protein product is CASSQGTSYNEQFF. V gene TRBV12-3 or TRBV12-4 combines with J gene TRBJ2-1; a weak D match, TRBD1 (6 bases). The CDR3 has 14 amino acids. V lost 6 bases and J 0 bases, leaving 9 bases between the germline ends.

This clonotype was counted many times. The chain couples TRBV5-6 to TRBJ2-3; 8 bases are a match to TRBD1. CDR3 size: 15 residues. The junction had 1 base not matched to a gene; V was cut back by 0 bases and J by 1 base. CDR1 and CDR2 (germline): SGHDT, YYEEEE. CDR3 sequence (DNA): TGTGCCAGCAGCTTGGAGGGACAGGGCACAGATACGCAGTATTTT. Translation: CASSLEGQGTDTQYF.

This clonotype was recorded at least ten times. The chain recombines TRBV11-3 with TRBJ1-5, with D perhaps TRBD1 (6 bases). The CDR3 consists of 17 residues. Per germline, CDR1 SGHNT and CDR2 YENEEA. Deletions cut 5 bases from V and 0 bases from J, with 17 bases between. The CDR3 nucleotides read TGTGCCAGCAGCCCCAGGGGACCTTATGGTAGCAATCAGCCCCAGCATTTT. It encodes CASSPRGPYGSNQPQHF.

This clonotype was detected many times. The genes are TRBV20-1 and TRBJ2-7; 9 nucleotides agree with TRBD1. J gave up 5 bases and V 0 bases, and 8 bases lay outside the gene matches. Germline CDR1 is DFQATT and CDR2 is SNEGSKA (reference sequence). The CDR3 is made up of 15 amino acids. CDR3 nucleotides: TGCAGTGCTAGAGATCGAGGACAGGGGTTCCACGAGCAGTACTTC. The encoded protein is CSARDRGQGFHEQYF.

This clonotype was counted at least ten times. This chain uses TRBV6-2 or TRBV6-3 with TRBJ1-5; TRBD1 matches at 7 bases. The CDR3 runs 14 residues. Germline-derived CDR1 and CDR2 are MNHEY and SVGEGT. V shed 6 bases, J shed 5 bases, and the junction held 7 bases outside the gene matches. CDR3 nucleotides: TGTGCCAGCAGAACGACAGGGACGCATCAGCCCCAGCATTTT. Protein sequence: CASRTTGTHQPQHF.

This clonotype was counted at least ten times. This sequence joins TRBV12-3 or TRBV12-4 and TRBJ1-2, with D unresolved. V lost 0 bases, J lost 4 bases, and 9 bases lay in between. CDR3 length: 14 residues. The CDR3 nucleotides read TGTGCCAGCAGTTTAGCTAAACCAAGCTATGGCTACACCTTC. Protein product: CASSLAKPSYGYTF.

The sample holds a few counts of this clonotype. The V and J genes are TRBV15 and TRBJ2-5, with D possibly matching TRBD1 (6 bases). Trimming removed 3 bases from V and 2 bases from J, with 7 bases in between. The germline gives CDR1 LNHNV, CDR2 YYDKDF (reference sequence). This CDR3 region has 13 residues. CDR3 DNA: TGTGCCACCAGCAGGAGGGGGCAAGAGACCCAGTACTTC. This gives the protein CATSRRGQETQYF.